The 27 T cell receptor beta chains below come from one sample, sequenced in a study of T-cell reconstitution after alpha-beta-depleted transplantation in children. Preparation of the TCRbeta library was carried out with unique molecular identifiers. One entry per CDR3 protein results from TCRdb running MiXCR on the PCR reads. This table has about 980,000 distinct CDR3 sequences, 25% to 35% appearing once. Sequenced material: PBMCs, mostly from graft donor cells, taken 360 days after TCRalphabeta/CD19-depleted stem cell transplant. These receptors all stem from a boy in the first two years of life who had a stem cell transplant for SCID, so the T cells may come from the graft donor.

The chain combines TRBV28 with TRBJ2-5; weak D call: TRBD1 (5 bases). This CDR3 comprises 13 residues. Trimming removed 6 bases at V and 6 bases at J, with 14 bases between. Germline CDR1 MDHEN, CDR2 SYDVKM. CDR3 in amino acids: CASSPQGPKTQYF. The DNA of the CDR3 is TGTGCCAGCAGCCCTCAGGGTCCGAAGACCCAGTACTTC.

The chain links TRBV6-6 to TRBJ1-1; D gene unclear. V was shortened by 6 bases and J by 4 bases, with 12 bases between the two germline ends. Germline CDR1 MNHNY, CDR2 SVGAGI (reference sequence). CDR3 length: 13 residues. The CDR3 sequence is CASSRQEVTEAFF. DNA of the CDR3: TGTGCCAGCAGCCGGCAGGAGGTCACTGAAGCTTTCTTT.

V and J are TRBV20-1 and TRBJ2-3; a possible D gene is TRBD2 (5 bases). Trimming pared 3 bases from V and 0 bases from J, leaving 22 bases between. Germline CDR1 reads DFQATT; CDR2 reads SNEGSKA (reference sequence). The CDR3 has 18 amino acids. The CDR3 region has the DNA TGCAGTGCTAGTTTACTAGGGAATCCGTTTATTAGCACAGATACGCAGTATTTT. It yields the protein CSASLLGNPFISTDTQYF.

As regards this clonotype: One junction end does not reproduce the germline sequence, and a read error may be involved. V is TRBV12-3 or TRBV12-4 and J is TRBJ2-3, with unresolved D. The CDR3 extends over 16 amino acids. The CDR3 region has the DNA TGTGCCAGCAGTTTAGTGCAGGCACGGTGGGCAGAAACGCAGTATTTT. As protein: CASSLVQARWAETQYF.

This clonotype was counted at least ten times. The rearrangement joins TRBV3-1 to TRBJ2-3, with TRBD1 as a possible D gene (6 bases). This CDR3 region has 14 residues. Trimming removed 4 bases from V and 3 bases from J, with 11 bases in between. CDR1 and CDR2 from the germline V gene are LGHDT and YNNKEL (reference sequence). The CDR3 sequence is CASSPRQATDTQYF. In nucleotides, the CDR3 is TGTGCCAGCAGCCCAAGACAGGCGACAGATACGCAGTATTTT.

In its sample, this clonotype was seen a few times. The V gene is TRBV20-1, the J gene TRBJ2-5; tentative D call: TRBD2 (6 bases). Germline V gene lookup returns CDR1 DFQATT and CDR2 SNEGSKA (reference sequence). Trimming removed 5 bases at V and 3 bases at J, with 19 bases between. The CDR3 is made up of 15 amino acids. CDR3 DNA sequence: TGCAGTGCTCCCCGGGACTCCACCCTGAAAGAGACCCAGTACTTC. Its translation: CSAPRDSTLKETQYF.

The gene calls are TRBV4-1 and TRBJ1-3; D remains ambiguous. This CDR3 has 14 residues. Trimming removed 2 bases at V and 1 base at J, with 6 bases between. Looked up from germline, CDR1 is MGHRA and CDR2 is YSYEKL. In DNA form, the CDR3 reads TGCGCCAGCAGCCAAAAGGGATCTGGAAACACCATATATTTT. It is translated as CASSQKGSGNTIYF.

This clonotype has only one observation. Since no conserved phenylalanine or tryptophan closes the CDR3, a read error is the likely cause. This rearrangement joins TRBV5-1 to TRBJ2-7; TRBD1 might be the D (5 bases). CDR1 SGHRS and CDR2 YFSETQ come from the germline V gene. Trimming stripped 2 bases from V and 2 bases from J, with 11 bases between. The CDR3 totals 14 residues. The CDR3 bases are TGCGCCAGCAGCTTAATAGGGGAAGCCTACGAGCAGTACTAC. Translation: CASSLIGEAYEQYY.

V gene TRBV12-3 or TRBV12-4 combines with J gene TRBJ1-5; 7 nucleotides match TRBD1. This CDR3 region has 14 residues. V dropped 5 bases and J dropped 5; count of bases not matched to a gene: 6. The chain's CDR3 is CASSTDREDQPQHF. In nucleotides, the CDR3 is TGTGCCAGCAGTACAGACAGGGAGGATCAGCCCCAGCATTTT.

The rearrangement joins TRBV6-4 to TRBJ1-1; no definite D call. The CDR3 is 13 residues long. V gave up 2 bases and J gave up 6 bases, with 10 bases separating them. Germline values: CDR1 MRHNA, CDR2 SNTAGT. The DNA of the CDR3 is TGTGCCAGCAGTGACAGGGATGGGGCTGAAGCTTTCTTT. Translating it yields CASSDRDGAEAFF.

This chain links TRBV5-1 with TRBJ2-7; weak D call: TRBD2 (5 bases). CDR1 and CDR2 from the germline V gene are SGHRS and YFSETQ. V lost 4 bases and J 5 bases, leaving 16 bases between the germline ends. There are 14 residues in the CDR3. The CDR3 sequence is CASSPIRGTHEQYF. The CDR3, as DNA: TGCGCCAGCAGCCCCATCCGGGGTACCCACGAGCAGTACTTC.

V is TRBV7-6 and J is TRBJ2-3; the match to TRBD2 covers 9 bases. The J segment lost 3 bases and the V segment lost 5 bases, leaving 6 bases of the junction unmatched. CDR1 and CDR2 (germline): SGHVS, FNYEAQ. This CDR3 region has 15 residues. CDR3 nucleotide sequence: TGTGCCAGCAGCCGACTAGCGGTCCGGACAGATACGCAGTATTTT. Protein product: CASSRLAVRTDTQYF.

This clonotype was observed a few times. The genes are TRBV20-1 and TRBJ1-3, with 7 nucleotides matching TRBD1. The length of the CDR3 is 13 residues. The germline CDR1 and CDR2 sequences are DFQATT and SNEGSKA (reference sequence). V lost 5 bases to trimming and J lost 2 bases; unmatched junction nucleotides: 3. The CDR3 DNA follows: TGCAGTGCTCGCCAGGGGGCTGGAAACACCATATATTTT. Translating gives CSARQGAGNTIYF.

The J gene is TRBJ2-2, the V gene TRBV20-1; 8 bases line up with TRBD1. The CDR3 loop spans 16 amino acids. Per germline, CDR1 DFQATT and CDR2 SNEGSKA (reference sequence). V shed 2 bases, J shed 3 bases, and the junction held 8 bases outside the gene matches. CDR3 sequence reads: CSARPTDRVDTGELFF. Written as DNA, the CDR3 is TGCAGTGCTAGACCCACGGACAGGGTGGACACCGGGGAGCTGTTTTTT.

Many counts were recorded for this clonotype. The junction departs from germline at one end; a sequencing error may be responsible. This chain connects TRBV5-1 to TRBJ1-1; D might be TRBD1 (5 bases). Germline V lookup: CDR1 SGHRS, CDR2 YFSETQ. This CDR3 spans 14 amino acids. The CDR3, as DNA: TGTGCCAGCAGTCTGGGACTGACAAACACTGAAGCTTTCTTT. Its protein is CASSLGLTNTEAFF.

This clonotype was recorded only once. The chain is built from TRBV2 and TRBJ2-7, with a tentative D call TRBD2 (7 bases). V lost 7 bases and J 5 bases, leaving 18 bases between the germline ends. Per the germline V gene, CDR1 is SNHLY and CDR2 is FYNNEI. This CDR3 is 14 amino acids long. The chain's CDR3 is CASKGGRGLHEQYF. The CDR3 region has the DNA TGTGCCAGCAAGGGGGGGCGGGGGCTCCACGAGCAGTACTTC.

CDR3 sequence: CASRLAGWYQETQYF. The CDR3 nucleotides are TGCGCCAGCAGACTAGCGGGGTGGTACCAAGAGACCCAGTACTTC. The gene calls are TRBV5-1 and TRBJ2-5, with 10 bases that match TRBD2. The germline V gene encodes CDR1 SGHRS and CDR2 YFSETQ. This CDR3 comprises 15 residues. V was clipped by 5 bases and J by 0 bases; unmatched bases: 4.

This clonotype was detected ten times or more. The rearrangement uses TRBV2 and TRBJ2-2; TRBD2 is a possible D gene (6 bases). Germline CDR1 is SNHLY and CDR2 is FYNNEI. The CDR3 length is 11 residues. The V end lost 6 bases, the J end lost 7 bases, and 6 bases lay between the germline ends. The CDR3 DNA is TGTGCCAGCAGCGGGGGCGGGGAGCTGTTTTTT. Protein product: CASSGGGELFF.

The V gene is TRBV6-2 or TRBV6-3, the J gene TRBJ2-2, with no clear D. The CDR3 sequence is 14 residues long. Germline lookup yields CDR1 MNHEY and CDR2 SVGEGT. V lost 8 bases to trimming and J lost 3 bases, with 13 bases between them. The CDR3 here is CASHPPWDTGELFF. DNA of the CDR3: TGTGCCAGCCATCCCCCCTGGGACACCGGGGAGCTGTTTTTT.

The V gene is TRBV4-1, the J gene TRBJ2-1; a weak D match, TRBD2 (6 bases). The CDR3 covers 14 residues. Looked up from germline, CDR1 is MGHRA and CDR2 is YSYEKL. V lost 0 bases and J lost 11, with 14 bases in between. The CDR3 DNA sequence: TGCGCCAGCAGCCAAGAGCCTATCGGGACTCAGCAGTTCTTC. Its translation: CASSQEPIGTQQFF.

CDR3 protein: CASSLSPGITGDTQYF. CDR3 nucleotides: TGTGCCAGCAGCTTATCCCCCGGGATCACAGGGGATACGCAGTATTTT. The chain carries TRBV7-3 and TRBJ2-3, with D possibly matching TRBD1 (6 bases). CDR3 size: 16 residues. Looked up from germline, CDR1 is SGHTA and CDR2 is FQGTGA. The V end was cut by 2 bases, the J end by 6 bases, with 18 bases between.

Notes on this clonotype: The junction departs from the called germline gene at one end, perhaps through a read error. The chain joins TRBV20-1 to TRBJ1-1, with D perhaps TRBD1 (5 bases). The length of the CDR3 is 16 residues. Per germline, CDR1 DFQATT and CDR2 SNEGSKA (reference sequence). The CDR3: CCASRVLGRMNTEAFF. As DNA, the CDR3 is TGCTGTGCTAGTCGGGTGCTGGGACGAATGAACACTGAAGCTTTCTTT.

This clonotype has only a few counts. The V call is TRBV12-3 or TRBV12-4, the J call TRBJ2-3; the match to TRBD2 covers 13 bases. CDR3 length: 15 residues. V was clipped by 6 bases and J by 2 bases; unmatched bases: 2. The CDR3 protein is CASRGLAGDTDTQYF. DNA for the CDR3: TGTGCCAGCAGAGGACTAGCGGGGGACACAGATACGCAGTATTTT.

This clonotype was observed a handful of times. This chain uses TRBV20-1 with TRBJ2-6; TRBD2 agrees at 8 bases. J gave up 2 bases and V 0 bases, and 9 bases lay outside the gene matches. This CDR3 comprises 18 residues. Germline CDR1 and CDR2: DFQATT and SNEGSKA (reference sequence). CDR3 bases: TGCAGTGCTAGAGATCAGCGGGGGAGTTTAACTGGGGCCAACGTCCTGACTTTC. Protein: CSARDQRGSLTGANVLTF.

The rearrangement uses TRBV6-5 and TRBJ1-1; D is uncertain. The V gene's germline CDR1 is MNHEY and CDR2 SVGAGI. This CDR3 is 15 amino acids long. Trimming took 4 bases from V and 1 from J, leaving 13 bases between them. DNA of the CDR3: TGTGCCAGCAGTTCTTGGACGTGGGGGAACACTGAAGCTTTCTTT. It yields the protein CASSSWTWGNTEAFF.

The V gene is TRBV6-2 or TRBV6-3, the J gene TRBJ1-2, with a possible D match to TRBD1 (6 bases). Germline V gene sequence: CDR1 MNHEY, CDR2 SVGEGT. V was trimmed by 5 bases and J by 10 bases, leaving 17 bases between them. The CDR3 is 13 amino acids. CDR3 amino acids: CASSPTGWADYTF. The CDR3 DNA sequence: TGTGCCAGCAGTCCTACAGGGTGGGCAGACTACACCTTC.

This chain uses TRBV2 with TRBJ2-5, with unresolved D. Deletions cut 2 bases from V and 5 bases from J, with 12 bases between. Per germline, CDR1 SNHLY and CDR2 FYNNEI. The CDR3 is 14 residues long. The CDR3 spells CASSEPPLGETQYF. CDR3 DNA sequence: TGTGCCAGCAGTGAACCCCCGTTAGGCGAGACCCAGTACTTC.